This T cell receptor beta chain was sequenced in a study of T cell repertoires in cytomegalovirus infection. TCRdb analysed the reads with MiXCR anew, one entry per CDR3 protein. This table has about 69,000 distinct CDR3 sequences, about 30% appearing once. Remarks on this clonotype: Antigen: not known.

The germline V and J ends were trimmed by 11 bases and 0 bases, with 19 bases remaining between them. Germline V gene data show CDR1 as SEHNR and CDR2 as FQNEAQ (reference sequence). The CDR3 is 15 amino acids. The rearrangement links TRBV7-9 to TRBJ2-5; TRBD1 is a possible D gene (6 bases). The TCR comes from a human donor in good health (CMV status not recorded). Some clones in this sample may be carry-over from other donors' samples. The sample here was CD8+ T cells from cultured PBMCs, taken from culture after CMV antigen stimulation. CDR3 nucleotide sequence: TGTGCCGCACTAAACGGCAGGGGATACCAAGAGACCCAGTACTTC. It encodes CAALNGRGYQETQYF.